These 3 T cell receptor beta chains were all obtained from the same sample, sequenced in a study of T cell repertoires in cytomegalovirus infection. No antigen has been identified for these receptors. TCRdb reanalysed the reads using MiXCR and keeps one entry per CDR3 protein. The data show some 560,000 distinct CDR3 sequences, around two fifths seen once. Here the sequenced sample was cultured PBMCs, taken from culture after CMV antigen stimulation. These receptors were collected from a human donor in good health (CMV status not recorded). Some clones in this sample may be carry-over from other donors' samples.

The chain joins TRBV7-2 to TRBJ1-3, with D possibly matching TRBD1 (6 bases). The CDR3 covers 14 residues. Germline values: CDR1 SGHTA, CDR2 FQGNSA. V was shortened by 2 bases and J by 7 bases, with 12 bases between the two germline ends. CDR3 nucleotides: TGTGCCAGCAGCTTAACTCGGGGGGCCAACACCATATATTTT. Its translation is CASSLTRGANTIYF.

This clonotype was counted a few times. The chain has TRBV5-6 and TRBJ2-3; TRBD2 agrees at 11 bases. J gave up 6 bases and V 0 bases, and 6 bases lay outside the gene matches. The CDR3 loop spans 16 amino acids. CDR1 is SGHDT and CDR2 is YYEEEE in the germline V gene. CDR3 in amino acids: CASSLGVAGGPDTQYF. The CDR3 DNA is TGTGCCAGCAGCTTGGGAGTAGCGGGGGGGCCTGATACGCAGTATTTT.

The chain is built from TRBV10-3 and TRBJ2-2; TRBD2 agrees at 10 bases. This CDR3 has 16 amino acids. V lost 4 bases to trimming and J lost 2 bases; unmatched junction nucleotides: 4. Germline V gene lookup returns CDR1 ENHRY and CDR2 SYGVKD. CDR3 in amino acids: CAISASSGSNTGELFF. In DNA form, the CDR3 reads TGTGCCATCAGTGCCTCTAGCGGGAGTAACACCGGGGAGCTGTTTTTT.